These 10 T cell receptor beta chains were all obtained from the same sample, sequenced in a study of OX40 agonist ivuxolimab in advanced cancers. The table came from immunoSEQ multiplex PCR; TCRdb's copy has only in-frame clones and leaves some out. The table shows tens of thousands of clones, with about nine tenths occurring only once. The specimen was CD4+ or CD8+ T cells sorted from blood, collected in a trial of the OX40 agonist ivuxolimab. These TCRs come from an adult with an advanced solid tumor such as melanoma, head and neck, liver or kidney cancer.

The genes are TRBV11-3 and TRBJ2-7, with D unresolved. The germline V and J ends were trimmed by 1 base and 5 bases, with 18 bases remaining between them. Germline CDR1 reads SGHNT; CDR2 reads YENEEA. The CDR3 totals 16 residues. In nucleotides, the CDR3 is TGTGCCAGCAGCTTAGCTCTCCAAAGGACCGCCGACGAGCAGTACTTC. Its translation is CASSLALQRTADEQYF.

The rearrangement joins TRBV6-5 to TRBJ1-2; no clear D gene. This CDR3 is 14 amino acids long. Germline V gene sequence: CDR1 MNHEY, CDR2 SVGAGI. V dropped 5 bases and J dropped 4 bases, with 14 bases sitting between them. CDR3 sequence reads: CASSPRHPSYGYTF. CDR3 coding DNA: TGTGCCAGCAGTCCCCGACACCCTTCCTATGGCTACACCTTC.

The V gene is TRBV15, the J gene TRBJ2-3, with D possibly matching TRBD2 (6 bases). The CDR3 totals 17 residues. V shed 1 base and J shed 5 bases, with 19 bases lying between them. From germline, CDR1 is LNHNV and CDR2 YYDKDF (reference sequence). DNA for the CDR3: TGTGCCACCAGCAGAGTCTCCTCTAGCGTCTGGGGAGATACGCAGTATTTT. It codes for CATSRVSSSVWGDTQYF.

This rearrangement joins TRBV7-9 to TRBJ1-1; weak D call: TRBD1 (6 bases). V dropped 5 bases and J dropped 7 bases, with 11 bases sitting between them. The CDR3 is 12 amino acids. The germline V gene has CDR1 SEHNR and CDR2 FQNEAQ (reference sequence). The CDR3: CASSQRGGEAFF. The CDR3 nucleotides are TGTGCCAGCAGCCAAAGGGGGGGTGAAGCTTTCTTT.

The CDR3 DNA is TGTGCCAGTAGTTTCCCCGGGGTCAACACTGAAGCTTTCTTT. It specifies CASSFPGVNTEAFF. V and J are TRBV19 and TRBJ1-1; the D is unclear. V was shortened by 5 bases and J by 2 bases, with 12 bases between the two germline ends. There are 14 residues in the CDR3. The germline CDR1 and CDR2 sequences are LNHDA and SQIVND (reference sequence).

Details on this clone: Different DNA sequences within this sample yield the same CDR3. The V gene is TRBV10-3, the J gene TRBJ2-3; 10 bases fit TRBD2. The CDR3 covers 15 residues. Germline CDR1 ENHRY, CDR2 SYGVKD. Trimming cost V 2 bases and J 1 base; bases outside gene matches: 0. The chain's CDR3 is CAISEGLAGTDTQYF. In nucleotides, the CDR3 is TGTGCCATCAGTGAGGGACTAGCGGGCACAGATACGCAGTATTTT.

This chain joins TRBV29-1 and TRBJ2-5; 8 bases are shared with TRBD2. The V gene end was trimmed by 7 bases and the J gene end by 5 bases; junction bases not matched to a gene: 6. The CDR3 extends over 12 amino acids. Germline assignment: CDR1 SQVTM and CDR2 ANQGSEA. The CDR3 region has the DNA TGCAGCGCCGGGAGGGGCGATGAGACCCAGTACTTC. It codes for CSAGRGDETQYF.

The chain is built from TRBV7-9 and TRBJ2-1; 8 nucleotides line up with TRBD1. This CDR3 is 14 amino acids long. Germline lookup yields CDR1 SEHNR and CDR2 FQNEAQ (reference sequence). After removal of 2 bases from V and 5 bases from J, the junction contained 2 bases not matched to a gene. CDR3 DNA sequence: TGTGCCAGCAGCTTACAGGGGGCAGACAATGAGCAGTTCTTC. It translates to CASSLQGADNEQFF.

The chain uses TRBV7-2 and TRBJ1-5, with no clear D. Germline V gene data show CDR1 as SGHTA and CDR2 as FQGNSA. The CDR3 is 14 residues long. Trimming removed 2 bases at V and 3 bases at J, with 8 bases between. DNA of the CDR3: TGTGCCAGCAGCTTACGGGGATTCAATCAGCCCCAGCATTTT. Encoded protein: CASSLRGFNQPQHF. The full variable domain, in which reference TRBV7-2 and TRBJ1-5 provide the parts outside the CDR3, is GAGVSQSPSNKVTEKGKDVELRCDPISGHTALYWYRQSLGQGLEFLIYFQGNSAPDKSGLPSDRFSAERTGGSVSTLTIQRTQQEDSAVYLCASSLRGFNQPQHFGDGTRLSIL.

This clone occurred once. The chain carries TRBV6-9 and TRBJ2-7; D gene uncertain. The CDR3 is 9 amino acids. Trimming stripped 9 bases from V and 3 bases from J, with 3 bases between. Germline V gene sequence: CDR1 MNHGY, CDR2 SVAAGI. The CDR3 DNA sequence: TGTGCCAGGTTCTACGAGCAGTACTTC. It codes for CARFYEQYF.